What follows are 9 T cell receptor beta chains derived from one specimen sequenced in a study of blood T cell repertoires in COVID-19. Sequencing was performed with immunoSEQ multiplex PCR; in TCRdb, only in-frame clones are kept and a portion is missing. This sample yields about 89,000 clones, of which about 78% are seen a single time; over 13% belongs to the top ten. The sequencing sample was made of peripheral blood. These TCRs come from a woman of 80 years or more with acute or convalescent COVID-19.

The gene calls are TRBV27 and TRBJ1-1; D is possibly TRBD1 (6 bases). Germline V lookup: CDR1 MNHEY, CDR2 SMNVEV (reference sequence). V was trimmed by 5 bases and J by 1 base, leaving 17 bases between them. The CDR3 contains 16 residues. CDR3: CASSLTNRVTNTEAFF. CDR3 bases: TGTGCCAGCAGTCTTACGAACAGGGTAACGAACACTGAAGCTTTCTTT.

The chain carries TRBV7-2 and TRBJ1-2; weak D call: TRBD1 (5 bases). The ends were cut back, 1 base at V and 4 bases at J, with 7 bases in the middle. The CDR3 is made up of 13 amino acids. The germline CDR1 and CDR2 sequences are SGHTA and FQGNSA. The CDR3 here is CASSLDRSYGYTF. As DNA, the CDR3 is TGTGCCAGCAGCTTAGACAGGTCCTATGGCTACACCTTC.

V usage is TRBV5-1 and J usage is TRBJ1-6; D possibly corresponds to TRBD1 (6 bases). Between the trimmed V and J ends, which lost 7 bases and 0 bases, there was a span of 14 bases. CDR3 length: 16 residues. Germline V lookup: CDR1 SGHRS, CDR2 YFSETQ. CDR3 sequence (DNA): TGCGCCAGCGCCCGCGACAGGAGCTCCTATAATTCACCCCTCCACTTT. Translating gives CASARDRSSYNSPLHF.

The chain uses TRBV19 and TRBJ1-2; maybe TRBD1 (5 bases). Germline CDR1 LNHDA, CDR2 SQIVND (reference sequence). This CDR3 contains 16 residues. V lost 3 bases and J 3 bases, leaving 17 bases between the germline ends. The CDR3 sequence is CASSIAGAGWDYGYTF. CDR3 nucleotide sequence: TGTGCCAGTAGTATTGCTGGGGCAGGGTGGGACTATGGCTACACCTTC.

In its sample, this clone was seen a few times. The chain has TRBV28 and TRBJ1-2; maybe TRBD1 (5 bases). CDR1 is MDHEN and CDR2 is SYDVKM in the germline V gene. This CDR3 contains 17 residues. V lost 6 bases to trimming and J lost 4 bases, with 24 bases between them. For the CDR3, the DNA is TGTGCCAGCAGCGAAGGCGGGGGGGTTGAGGCGAGCTATGGCTACACCTTC. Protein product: CASSEGGGVEASYGYTF.

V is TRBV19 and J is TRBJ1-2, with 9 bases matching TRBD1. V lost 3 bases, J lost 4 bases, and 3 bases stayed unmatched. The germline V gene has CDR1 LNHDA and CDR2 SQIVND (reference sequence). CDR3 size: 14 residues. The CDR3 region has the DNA TGTGCCAGTAGTATCCGACAGGGGGTCTATGGCTACACCTTC. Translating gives CASSIRQGVYGYTF.

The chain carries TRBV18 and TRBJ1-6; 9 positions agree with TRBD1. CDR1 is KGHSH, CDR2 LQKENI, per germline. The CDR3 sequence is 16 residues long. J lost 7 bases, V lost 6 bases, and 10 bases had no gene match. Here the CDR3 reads CASSPTTGGRNSPLHF. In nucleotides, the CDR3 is TGTGCCAGCTCCCCTACTACAGGGGGCAGGAATTCACCCCTCCACTTT.

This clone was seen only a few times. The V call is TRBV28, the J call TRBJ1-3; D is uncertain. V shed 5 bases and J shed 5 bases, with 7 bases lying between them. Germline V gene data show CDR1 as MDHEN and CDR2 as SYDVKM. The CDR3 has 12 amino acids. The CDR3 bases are TGTGCCAGCAGTACGGGGAGAAACACCATATATTTT. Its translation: CASSTGRNTIYF.

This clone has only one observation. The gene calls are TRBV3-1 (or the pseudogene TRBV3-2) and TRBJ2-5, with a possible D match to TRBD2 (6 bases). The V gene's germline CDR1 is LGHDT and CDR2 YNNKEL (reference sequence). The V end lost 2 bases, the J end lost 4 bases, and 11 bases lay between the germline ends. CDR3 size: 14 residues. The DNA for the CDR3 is TGTGCCAGCAGCCAAAGTTTTAGCGGAGAGACCCAGTACTTC. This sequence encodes CASSQSFSGETQYF.